This record covers a single T cell receptor (beta chain). Profiling relied on immunoSEQ multiplex PCR, and the TCRdb table lists in-frame clones only, not all of them. The repertoire includes roughly 1,800,000 clones, less than 95% of them detected once, and 1% to 1.5% sits in the top ten. The entry originates in a study of shared clonotypes between healthy human individuals. Naive CD8 cells lacked CD45RO and underwent positive selection for CCR7, leaving out terminally differentiated effector memory CD45RA+ cells. Unmatched junction bases numbered 1, after V lost 3 bases and J lost 7 bases. CDR3 size: 14 residues. Germline V gene sequence: CDR1 SGHNT, CDR2 YENEEA.

Material for sequencing was naive CD8+ T cells sorted from blood. This sequence originates from a man between 18 and 29 years old in good health. The gene calls are TRBV11-3 and TRBJ2-1; TRBD2 aligns across 12 bases. This CDR3 is CASSFLAGGNEQFF. In DNA, the CDR3 is TGTGCCAGCAGCTTCCTAGCGGGGGGGAATGAGCAGTTCTTC.